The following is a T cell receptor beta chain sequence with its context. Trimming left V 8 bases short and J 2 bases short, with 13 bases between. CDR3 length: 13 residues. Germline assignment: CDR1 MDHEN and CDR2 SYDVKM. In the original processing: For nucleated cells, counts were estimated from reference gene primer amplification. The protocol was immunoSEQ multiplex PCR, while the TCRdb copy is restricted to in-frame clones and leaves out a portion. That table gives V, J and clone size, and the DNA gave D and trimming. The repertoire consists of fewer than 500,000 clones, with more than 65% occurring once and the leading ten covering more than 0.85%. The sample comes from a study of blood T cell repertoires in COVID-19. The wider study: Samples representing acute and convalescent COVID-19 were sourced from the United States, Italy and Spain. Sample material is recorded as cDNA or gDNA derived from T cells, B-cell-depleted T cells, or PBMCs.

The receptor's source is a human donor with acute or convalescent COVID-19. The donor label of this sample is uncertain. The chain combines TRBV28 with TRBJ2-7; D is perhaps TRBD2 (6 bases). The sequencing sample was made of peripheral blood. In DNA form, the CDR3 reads TGTGCCAGCGGAAGACTAGGCCCCTACGAGCAGTACTTC. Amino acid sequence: CASGRLGPYEQYF.